The entry below gives a single T cell receptor (beta chain) sequence along with its context. Assay: immunoSEQ multiplex PCR; the TCRdb copy retains only in-frame clones and omits some. The repertoire holds some 670,000 clones, with around 89% as singletons. This sample is part of a study of blood T cell repertoires in COVID-19. CDR3 size: 14 residues. Germline CDR1 and CDR2: MRHNA and SNTAGT. Trimming removed 0 bases from V and 7 bases from J, with 9 bases in between. This clonotype was obtained from a woman aged 18-35 years with acute or convalescent COVID-19. The chain is built from TRBV6-4 and TRBJ2-2; D perhaps matches TRBD2 (5 bases). Sequenced sample: peripheral blood. The CDR3 is CASSDSPGIGELFF. The CDR3 coding sequence is TGTGCCAGCAGTGACTCCCCCGGGATCGGGGAGCTGTTTTTT.